Following are 13 T cell receptor beta chains from one sample sequenced in a study of CD8+CD57+ T cells in acquired aplastic anemia (dated by TCRdb to the late 2010s). Sequenced using an Illumina HiSeq 2000. Profiling of TCR beta VDJ combinations and CDR3 sequences used genomic DNA as the template. Through fastp at Q25 and MiXCR, TCRdb rebuilt clones from the public reads, retaining in-frame beta chains. Rows merge per CDR3 protein into single entries with the most common DNA and genes. This sample lists hundreds of thousands of distinct CDR3 sequences; 55% to 65% were detected once. In total, the top ten clones hold approximately 8.2% of the sample. The sequenced sample was sorted CD4+, CD8+, or CD8+CD57+ T cells (not recorded which) from PBMCs. These receptors originate from a human donor with severe aplastic anemia or a healthy control (not recorded which).

This sequence joins TRBV5-1 and TRBJ2-2; 13 bases map to TRBD2. The CDR3 runs to 16 residues. Per the germline V gene, CDR1 is SGHRS and CDR2 is YFSETQ. The V segment lost 2 bases and the J segment 3 bases; nucleotides outside the gene matches: 1. CDR3 nucleotides: TGCGCCAGCAGCTTTACTAGCGGGAGGGACACCGGGGAGCTGTTTTTT. Its translation is CASSFTSGRDTGELFF.

The chain carries TRBV10-3 and TRBJ2-1; D is unclear. This CDR3 comprises 11 residues. V was clipped by 2 bases and J by 6 bases, with 2 bases between them. Germline CDR1 and CDR2: ENHRY and SYGVKD. The CDR3 DNA reads as TGTGCCATCAGTGAGGGCAATGAGCAGTTCTTC. It is translated as CAISEGNEQFF.

V is TRBV7-9 and J is TRBJ2-1; D tentatively reads TRBD1 or TRBD2 (5 bases each). With 5 bases removed from V and 6 bases from J, the gap between germline ends came to 17 bases. Germline-derived CDR1 and CDR2 are SEHNR and FQNEAQ (reference sequence). CDR3 size: 15 residues. The CDR3 DNA reads as TGTGCCAGCAGCCGGAACGCAGGGAGTGGCAATGAGCAGTTCTTC. Its translation: CASSRNAGSGNEQFF.

This clonotype was seen ten or more times. The gene calls are TRBV18 and TRBJ1-2; D call uncertain. The V gene lost 6 bases and the J gene lost 4 bases, with 15 bases spanning the gap. This CDR3 comprises 14 residues. CDR1 is KGHSH, CDR2 LQKENI, per germline. CDR3 residues: CASSREQESYGYTF. The CDR3 DNA sequence: TGTGCCAGCTCTAGGGAGCAGGAGAGCTATGGCTACACCTTC.

The table lists this clonotype with many counts. The chain carries TRBV6-5 and TRBJ1-5; tentatively, D is TRBD1 (6 bases). Trimming shortened V by 6 bases and J by 6 bases, and 18 bases separated the two germline ends. In germline, CDR1 is MNHEY, CDR2 SVGAGI. This CDR3 contains 15 residues. The CDR3 region is CASRPRGAAGQPQHF. DNA for the CDR3: TGTGCCAGCAGACCGAGGGGGGCCGCGGGTCAGCCCCAGCATTTT.

The gene calls are TRBV19 and TRBJ1-5; D not resolved. This CDR3 has 13 residues. The V end was cut by 5 bases, the J end by 6 bases, with 11 bases between. CDR1 LNHDA and CDR2 SQIVND come from the germline V gene (reference sequence). The chain's CDR3 is CASSESLGQPQHF. In DNA form, the CDR3 reads TGTGCCAGTAGTGAATCCCTTGGTCAGCCCCAGCATTTT.

This clonotype was observed once. The genes are TRBV20-1 and TRBJ2-1; D is unclear. CDR3 length: 14 amino acids. Germline V gene data show CDR1 as DFQATT and CDR2 as SNEGSKA (reference sequence). The V end lost 1 base, the J end lost 0 bases, and 7 bases lay between the germline ends. CDR3 nucleotides: TGCAGTGCTAGAGCGGGCAGCTCCTACAATGAGCAGTTCTTC. Its protein is CSARAGSSYNEQFF.

With respect to this clonotype: This is likely a read error, given that the CDR3 carries no conserved phenylalanine or tryptophan at its end. The chain uses TRBV20-1 and TRBJ2-5, with 10 positions matching TRBD1. J was trimmed by 7 bases and V by 6 bases; bases with no gene match: 11. There are 14 residues in the CDR3. Germline values: CDR1 DFQATT, CDR2 SNEGSKA (reference sequence). CDR3 bases: TGCAGTGCCGAAAGGAGGACAGGGGGAGGGACCCAGTACGTC. Its translation: CSAERRTGGGTQYV.

This rearrangement joins TRBV29-1 to TRBJ1-2; the D is unclear. The CDR3 spans 10 residues. Germline V gene lookup returns CDR1 SQVTM and CDR2 ANQGSEA. Trimming cost V 4 bases and J 10 bases, with 10 bases left between them. The CDR3 DNA sequence: TGCAGCGTTGCACACTCTGACTACACCTTC. This sequence encodes CSVAHSDYTF.

This clonotype appeared once. The genes are TRBV20-1 and TRBJ1-3, with 8 bases aligning to TRBD1. The CDR3 covers 13 residues. Germline-derived CDR1 and CDR2 are DFQATT and SNEGSKA (reference sequence). V shed 4 bases and J 7 bases; nucleotides not matched to a gene: 6. The CDR3 loop is CSATTGESNTIYF. DNA of the CDR3: TGCAGTGCTACGACAGGGGAGTCGAACACCATATATTTT.

The J gene is TRBJ2-7, the V gene TRBV15; 9 bases match TRBD1. Losses at the gene ends were 10 bases for V and 2 bases for J; bases not matched to a gene: 9. The CDR3 is 14 amino acids. Per the germline V gene, CDR1 is LNHNV and CDR2 is YYDKDF (reference sequence). CDR3 sequence reads: CASRGTGTPYEQYF. The CDR3 DNA is TGTGCCAGTAGGGGGACAGGGACTCCCTACGAGCAGTACTTC. The full variable domain, with the rest looked up from reference TRBV15 and TRBJ2-7, is DAMVIQNPRYQVTQFGKPVTLSCSQTLNHNVMYWYQQKSSQAPKLLFHYYDKDFNNEADTPDNFQSRRPNTSFCFLDIRSPGLGDTAMYLCASRGTGTPYEQYFGPGTRLTVT.

The J gene is TRBJ2-2, the V gene TRBV7-9; D gene unclear. Trimming removed 6 bases from V and 1 base from J, with 9 bases in between. The CDR3 loop spans 14 amino acids. CDR1 and CDR2 (germline): SEHNR, FQNEAQ (reference sequence). CDR3 region: CASSSTWNTGELFF. The CDR3 bases are TGTGCCAGCAGTTCAACCTGGAACACCGGGGAGCTGTTTTTT.

This clonotype was seen just once. The chain carries TRBV20-1 and TRBJ2-7; D is possibly TRBD1 or TRBD2 (5 bases each). Germline V gene lookup returns CDR1 DFQATT and CDR2 SNEGSKA (reference sequence). CDR3 length equals 10 residues. The chain's CDR3 is CSVGRYEQYF. CDR3 sequence (DNA): TGCAGCGTGGGACGCTACGAGCAGTACTTC.